This TCR beta chain was recovered during a study of T cells in Graves' hyperthyroidism and ophthalmopathy. Overall study findings and caveats: Also found in blood were most expanded thyroid clonotypes above 0.001.

This clonotype was recorded many times. Its cognate antigen is unknown. Germline V CDR1 and CDR2: MDHEN, SYDVKM. Trimming cost V 0 bases and J 5 bases, with 7 bases left between them. The CDR3 totals 13 residues. RNA transcripts yielded amplified TCR beta CDR3 regions. When the TCR CDR3 underwent first-round RT-PCR, the HTBI primer set was used. TCRdb re-derived calls from the multiplex PCR reads in MiXCR, one entry per CDR3 protein. The sample lists roughly 560,000 distinct CDR3 sequences; around 15% were seen once. The rearrangement links TRBV28 to TRBJ1-1, with D hard to call. Sequencing was carried out using blood. The TCR comes from a woman between 40 and 50 years old with Graves' ophthalmopathy. The CDR3 sequence: CASSLWTDTEAFF. The CDR3 DNA reads TGTGCCAGCAGTTTATGGACGGATACTGAAGCTTTCTTT.